The 27 T cell receptor beta chains listed next were all sequenced from one sample in a study of blood T cell repertoires in COVID-19 (dated by TCRdb to about 2020). Library preparation was by the immunoSEQ multiplex PCR assay. TCRdb's version of the immuneACCESS table is confined to in-frame rearrangements and falls short of the full clone set. An unresolved V gene accounts for under half of the shortfall where checked; the remainder is of unknown origin. The sample table records about 230,000 clones; roughly 80% of these occur just once. Approximately 2.5% of the sample is in the top ten clones. Source material: peripheral blood. Receptors were obtained from a woman aged 70-85 years with active or convalescent COVID-19.

This clone was seen only a few times. This sequence joins TRBV4-1 and TRBJ1-5; D remains unclear. Germline V lookup: CDR1 MGHRA, CDR2 YSYEKL. The CDR3 contains 13 residues. V was clipped by 0 bases and J by 7 bases, with 7 bases between them. CDR3 protein: CASSQETQQPQHF. The CDR3, as DNA: TGCGCCAGCAGCCAAGAAACGCAGCAGCCCCAGCATTTT.

Points on this clone: The same CDR3 arises from other DNA sequences in this sample as well. The chain joins TRBV5-1 to TRBJ2-1; the match to TRBD2 covers 9 bases. The CDR3 totals 14 residues. Germline CDR1 and CDR2: SGHRS and YFSETQ. V shed 4 bases and J 6 bases; nucleotides not matched to a gene: 5. The CDR3 coding sequence is TGCGCCAGCAGCCTGCGGGGGGGCCCCAATGAGCAGTTCTTC. Its protein is CASSLRGGPNEQFF.

This clone was seen more than once but under ten times. Distinct nucleotide sequences in the sample also encode this CDR3. The V gene is TRBV6-5, the J gene TRBJ1-6, with D perhaps TRBD1 (5 bases). The CDR3 is made up of 12 amino acids. V was clipped by 6 bases and J by 10 bases, with 10 bases between them. Germline V gene data show CDR1 as MNHEY and CDR2 as SVGAGI. This CDR3 reads CASRPRESPLHF. The CDR3 DNA sequence: TGTGCCAGCAGACCCAGGGAATCACCCCTCCACTTT.

The chain couples TRBV19 to TRBJ2-2; 9 nucleotides line up with TRBD1. This CDR3 has 16 residues. J was trimmed by 4 bases and V by 5 bases; bases with no gene match: 8. CDR1 LNHDA and CDR2 SQIVND come from the germline V gene (reference sequence). The CDR3 here is CASSPTGGSVTGELFF. CDR3 DNA: TGTGCCAGTAGTCCCACAGGGGGCTCGGTCACCGGGGAGCTGTTTTTT.

J is TRBJ1-2 and V is TRBV19, with a tentative D call TRBD1 (5 bases). The CDR3 sequence is 13 residues long. Germline V gene lookup returns CDR1 LNHDA and CDR2 SQIVND (reference sequence). Trimming took off 3 bases at V and 8 bases at J, with 13 bases between the two ends. The CDR3 region has the DNA TGTGCCAGTAGTATTCTAGGGGCAGGAGGCTACACCTTC. Protein: CASSILGAGGYTF.

The genes are TRBV4-1 and TRBJ1-2; D perhaps matches TRBD1 (5 bases). Germline assignment: CDR1 MGHRA and CDR2 YSYEKL. There are 17 residues in the CDR3. The ends were cut back, 3 bases at V and 5 bases at J, with 22 bases in the middle. This CDR3 reads CASSQEPAGGRGYGYTF. The CDR3 DNA reads TGCGCCAGCAGCCAGGAACCGGCGGGGGGAAGAGGGTATGGCTACACCTTC.

J is TRBJ1-2 and V is TRBV4-1, with a possible D match to TRBD1 (6 bases). The CDR3 consists of 17 residues. Germline V CDR1 and CDR2: MGHRA, YSYEKL. With 1 base removed from V and 2 bases from J, the gap between germline ends came to 17 bases. The CDR3 region is CASSQGQGPRPNYGYTF. The CDR3 coding sequence is TGCGCCAGCAGCCAAGGGCAGGGGCCGCGCCCCAACTATGGCTACACCTTC.

The CDR3 is CASSRTWDRPYEQYF. Written as DNA, the CDR3 is TGTGCCAGCAGCCGAACGTGGGACAGACCCTACGAGCAGTACTTC. The genes are TRBV6-5 and TRBJ2-7, with 7 bases matching TRBD1. The CDR3 loop spans 15 amino acids. V lost 6 bases, J lost 2 bases, and 10 bases stayed unmatched. Looked up from germline, CDR1 is MNHEY and CDR2 is SVGAGI.

The chain joins TRBV7-8 to TRBJ2-3; D possibly corresponds to TRBD1 (6 bases). In germline, CDR1 is SGHVS, CDR2 FQNEAQ. Trimming shortened V by 1 base and J by 1 base, and 15 bases separated the two germline ends. This CDR3 has 17 amino acids. CDR3 bases: TGTGCCAGCAGCTTAGGGATCCCGGGACAAGGCACAGATACGCAGTATTTT. Amino acids: CASSLGIPGQGTDTQYF.

This rearrangement joins TRBV13 to TRBJ2-1; 9 nucleotides align to TRBD2. V gave up 5 bases and J gave up 7 bases; unmatched junction bases: 9. From germline, CDR1 is PRHDT and CDR2 FYEKMQ (reference sequence). CDR3 length: 15 amino acids. The CDR3 DNA is TGTGCCAGCAGCATTATAGCGGGAGAGGTGAATGAGCAGTTCTTC. Protein: CASSIIAGEVNEQFF.

The chain joins TRBV7-8 to TRBJ1-2; D possibly corresponds to TRBD1 (5 bases). V lost 2 bases and J lost 7, with 17 bases in between. Germline loops: CDR1 SGHVS, CDR2 FQNEAQ. This CDR3 is 15 amino acids long. The CDR3 DNA reads as TGTGCCAGCAGCTTATACGACGGTGGGGCGTCTGGCTACACCTTC. Amino acid sequence: CASSLYDGGASGYTF.

The chain carries TRBV7-9 and TRBJ2-2; no clear D gene. The CDR3 loop spans 14 amino acids. Trimming took 3 bases from V and 5 from J, leaving 10 bases between them. Per germline, CDR1 SEHNR and CDR2 FQNEAQ (reference sequence). CDR3 DNA: TGTGCCAGCAGCTTGCAGGAAGATACCGGGGAGCTGTTTTTT. Protein product: CASSLQEDTGELFF.

There are a few counts of this clone. The CDR3 protein is CASSSTGLGLRREQYF. The CDR3 coding sequence is TGCGCCAGCAGCTCCACAGGTCTGGGCCTACGGCGCGAGCAGTACTTC. V is TRBV5-1 and J is TRBJ2-7, with D possibly TRBD1 on 5 matching bases. The CDR3 runs to 16 residues. Germline assignment: CDR1 SGHRS and CDR2 YFSETQ. Trimming left V 3 bases short and J 6 bases short, with 22 bases between.

The genes are TRBV6-5 and TRBJ2-3; TRBD1 agrees at 9 bases. In germline, CDR1 is MNHEY, CDR2 SVGAGI. The CDR3 runs to 14 residues. V gave up 6 bases and J gave up 3 bases; unmatched junction bases: 4. The CDR3 nucleotides read TGTGCCAGCAGATATGGACAGGGGACAGATACGCAGTATTTT. Residues: CASRYGQGTDTQYF.

This chain connects TRBV3-1 (or the pseudogene TRBV3-2) to TRBJ2-3; D not resolved. The germline V and J ends were trimmed by 3 bases and 7 bases, with 14 bases remaining between them. The CDR3 is 14 amino acids. Germline CDR1 LGHDT, CDR2 YNNKEL (reference sequence). In DNA, the CDR3 is TGTGCCAGCAGCCAGGCCAACCCTCCAAATACGCAGTATTTT. Translating it yields CASSQANPPNTQYF.

The chain has TRBV5-1 and TRBJ2-7; D possibly corresponds to TRBD1 (6 bases). The CDR3 covers 16 residues. In germline, CDR1 is SGHRS, CDR2 YFSETQ. Trimming shortened V by 0 bases and J by 2 bases, and 15 bases separated the two germline ends. CDR3 nucleotides: TGCGCCAGCAGCTTGGGGGCCGGGACATTTACCTACGAGCAGTACTTC. Protein: CASSLGAGTFTYEQYF.

The CDR3 nucleotides read TGCGCCAGCAGCCCGGACGGGGAAAACACCATATATTTT. Translation gives CASSPDGENTIYF. This chain links TRBV5-1 with TRBJ1-3; no clear D gene. The CDR3 runs 13 residues. V was pared by 4 bases and J by 6 bases, with 11 bases between. CDR1 is SGHRS, CDR2 YFSETQ, per germline.

This rearrangement joins TRBV7-9 to TRBJ1-1; 8 bases match TRBD1. The germline V gene encodes CDR1 SEHNR and CDR2 FQNEAQ (reference sequence). The CDR3 loop spans 14 amino acids. The V segment lost 5 bases and the J segment 9 bases; nucleotides outside the gene matches: 11. The CDR3, as DNA: TGTGCCAGCAGCCCCCCGACAGGGGTCGGTCAAGCTTTCTTT. As protein: CASSPPTGVGQAFF.

The sample holds one count of this clone. The chain has TRBV29-1 and TRBJ2-2, with 9 bases that match TRBD2. The CDR3 is made up of 15 amino acids. J lost 3 bases, V lost 7 bases, and 9 bases had no gene match. Per germline, CDR1 SQVTM and CDR2 ANQGSEA. The CDR3 DNA follows: TGCAGCGCCGTAGCGGGAGCACGTTACACCGGGGAGCTGTTTTTT. The encoded protein is CSAVAGARYTGELFF.

V usage is TRBV27 and J usage is TRBJ2-1, with TRBD2 matching over 10 bases. The V and J ends lost 1 base and 9 bases, in that order; junction bases with no gene match: 6. The CDR3 is made up of 15 amino acids. Germline CDR1 and CDR2: MNHEY and SMNVEV (reference sequence). The CDR3 nucleotides read TGTGCCAGCAGTTTATTACTAGCGGGGCCGGCTGAGCAGTTCTTC. It translates to CASSLLLAGPAEQFF.

The V gene is TRBV3-1 (or the pseudogene TRBV3-2), the J gene TRBJ1-1; TRBD1 is a possible D gene (5 bases). Germline CDR1 is LGHDT and CDR2 is YNNKEL (reference sequence). CDR3 length: 15 amino acids. Deletions cut 0 bases from V and 1 base from J, with 9 bases between. For the CDR3, the DNA is TGTGCCAGCAGCCAAGAAGCCCAGGGGAACACTGAAGCTTTCTTT. This translates into CASSQEAQGNTEAFF.

The chain carries TRBV5-4 and TRBJ2-2; 8 nucleotides align to TRBD2. The CDR3 length is 18 residues. Germline values: CDR1 SGHNT, CDR2 YYREEE (reference sequence). V lost 0 bases and J lost 4; bases outside the gene matches: 11. The CDR3 loop reads CASSLASHGSGVTGELFF. The CDR3 DNA reads TGTGCCAGCAGCTTGGCCAGTCACGGTAGCGGGGTCACCGGGGAGCTGTTTTTT.

The CDR3 loop is CASSPLATDTQYF. DNA for the CDR3: TGTGCCAGCTCACCACTAGCCACAGATACGCAGTATTTT. The J gene is TRBJ2-3, the V gene TRBV18; no clear D. This CDR3 has 13 amino acids. Trimming stripped 1 base from V and 2 bases from J, with 4 bases between. Germline V gives CDR1 KGHSH, CDR2 LQKENI. The variable domain in full, with the rest retrieved from reference TRBV18 and TRBJ2-3, is NAGVMQNPRHLVRRRGQEARLRCSPMKGHSHVYWYRQLPEEGLKFMVYLQKENIIDESGMPKERFSAEFPKEGPSILRIQQVVRGDSAAYFCASSPLATDTQYFGPGTRLTVL.

The count of this clone is one. This rearrangement joins TRBV28 to TRBJ2-5; the match to TRBD2 covers 7 bases. CDR3 size: 16 residues. Unmatched junction bases numbered 12, after V lost 6 bases and J lost 2 bases. CDR1 is MDHEN, CDR2 SYDVKM, per germline. This CDR3 reads CASRMRGWTLQETQYF. In DNA, the CDR3 is TGTGCCAGCAGGATGCGGGGGTGGACATTACAAGAGACCCAGTACTTC.

The V gene is TRBV3-1 (or the pseudogene TRBV3-2), the J gene TRBJ2-1, with 12 bases aligning to TRBD2. The germline gives CDR1 LGHDT, CDR2 YNNKEL (reference sequence). This CDR3 is built from 18 residues. V shed 3 bases, J shed 2 bases, and the junction held 8 bases outside the gene matches. In nucleotides, the CDR3 is TGTGCCAGCAGCCACTTGCTGACTAGCGGGAGTACCTACAATGAGCAGTTCTTC. It encodes CASSHLLTSGSTYNEQFF.

This clone appeared once. V is TRBV28 and J is TRBJ1-2, with D possibly TRBD1 on 6 matching bases. In germline, CDR1 is MDHEN, CDR2 SYDVKM. Trimming cost V 2 bases and J 8 bases, with 18 bases left between them. The CDR3 is 15 amino acids. In DNA, the CDR3 is TGTGCCAGCAGTTTAAGAGGACAGCTCCTTCTGGGCTACACCTTC. It translates to CASSLRGQLLLGYTF.

The J gene is TRBJ1-4, the V gene TRBV2, with a tentative D call TRBD1 (5 bases). From germline, CDR1 is SNHLY and CDR2 FYNNEI. This CDR3 spans 12 amino acids. The V gene lost 7 bases and the J gene lost 8 bases, with 11 bases spanning the gap. The DNA for the CDR3 is TGTGCCAGCAAAGGGGATAAGGAAAAACTGTTTTTT. Translated: CASKGDKEKLFF.